Listed below are T cell receptor beta chains from one sample, sequenced in a study of cytomegalovirus exposure and HLA in healthy donors. TCRdb keeps only in-frame clones here, not all; method: immunoSEQ multiplex PCR. The repertoire has about 85,000 clones, approximately 80% of them found once; the top ten carry roughly 25%. What was sequenced was PBMCs. Receptor source: a woman aged 45-65 years in good health and CMV-seropositive. Each CDR3 is given with its conserved first and last residue. D genes are given only for firm matches. The size entry is marked missing in some rows and otherwise reads once, few, many or a size class.

d_call: TRBD2
clone_size: -
j_call: TRBJ2-1
v_call: TRBV7-9
cdr3_aa: CASSRLAGPYNEQFF
cdr3_nt: TGTGCCAGCAGCCGACTAGCGGGCCCCTACAATGAGCAGTTCTTC

d_call: -
clone_size: -
j_call: TRBJ2-3
v_call: TRBV6-1
cdr3_aa: CASTAEAWDTQYF
cdr3_nt: TGTGCCAGCACCGCGGAAGCTTGGGATACGCAGTATTTT

d_call: -
clone_size: -
j_call: TRBJ1-6
v_call: TRBV11-2
cdr3_aa: CASSLGVGGPNSPLHF
cdr3_nt: TGTGCCAGCAGCTTAGGTGTAGGAGGGCCGAATTCACCCCTCCACTTT

d_call: -
clone_size: -
j_call: TRBJ2-3
v_call: TRBV7-3
cdr3_aa: CASSSFSGGTDTQYF
cdr3_nt: TGTGCCAGCAGCTCGTTTTCGGGGGGCACAGATACGCAGTATTTT

d_call: -
clone_size: -
j_call: TRBJ1-6
v_call: TRBV5-4
cdr3_aa: CASSRTAGNSPLHF
cdr3_nt: TGTGCCAGCAGCAGGACAGCTGGAAATTCACCCCTCCACTTT

d_call: TRBD1
clone_size: -
j_call: TRBJ2-1
v_call: TRBV11-1
cdr3_aa: CASSSGRGLYNEQFF
cdr3_nt: TGTGCCAGCAGCTCTGGCAGGGGGTTATACAATGAGCAGTTCTTC

d_call: -
clone_size: -
j_call: TRBJ1-2
v_call: TRBV2
cdr3_aa: CASSDPGGNYGYTF
cdr3_nt: TGTGCCAGCAGTGACCCGGGAGGGAACTATGGCTACACCTTC

d_call: -
clone_size: -
j_call: TRBJ1-2
v_call: TRBV4-1
cdr3_aa: CASRTYSQGRGYGYTF
cdr3_nt: TGCGCCAGCAGAACTTACTCCCAGGGGCGAGGCTATGGCTACACCTTC

d_call: -
clone_size: few
j_call: TRBJ1-1
v_call: TRBV4-1
cdr3_aa: CASSEAGSGEAFF
cdr3_nt: TGCGCCAGCAGCGAGGCGGGGAGCGGTGAAGCTTTCTTT

d_call: TRBD2
clone_size: -
j_call: TRBJ2-3
v_call: TRBV9
cdr3_aa: CASSAHGGAPPTDTQYF
cdr3_nt: TGTGCCAGCAGCGCCCACGGGGGGGCTCCCCCTACAGATACGCAGTATTTT

d_call: TRBD1
clone_size: -
j_call: TRBJ1-2
v_call: TRBV11-1
cdr3_aa: CASSADRGYSSYTF
cdr3_nt: TGTGCCAGCAGCGCGGACAGGGGGTATTCGAGCTACACCTTC

d_call: -
clone_size: once
j_call: TRBJ2-1
v_call: TRBV5-4
cdr3_aa: CASSLDSSSYNEQFF
cdr3_nt: TGTGCCAGCAGCTTGGATTCCAGCTCCTACAATGAGCAGTTCTTC

d_call: -
clone_size: -
j_call: TRBJ2-2
v_call: TRBV5-1
cdr3_aa: CASSFGNTGELFF
cdr3_nt: TGCGCCAGCAGCTTCGGGAACACCGGGGAGCTGTTTTTT

d_call: TRBD2
clone_size: -
j_call: TRBJ2-5
v_call: TRBV7-8
cdr3_aa: CASSSGLARQETQYF
cdr3_nt: TGTGCCAGCAGCTCAGGACTAGCGAGGCAAGAGACCCAGTACTTC

d_call: TRBD1
clone_size: -
j_call: TRBJ1-2
v_call: TRBV5-6
cdr3_aa: CASSVGQGYGYTF
cdr3_nt: TGTGCCAGCAGCGTGGGACAGGGGTATGGCTACACCTTC

d_call: -
clone_size: once
j_call: TRBJ1-1
v_call: TRBV19
cdr3_aa: CASSMNVGRHTEAFF
cdr3_nt: TGTGCCAGTAGTATGAACGTGGGGAGACACACTGAAGCTTTCTTT

d_call: TRBD1
clone_size: -
j_call: TRBJ2-7
v_call: TRBV4-1
cdr3_aa: CASSQVTGGFYEQYF
cdr3_nt: TGCGCCAGCAGCCAAGTGACAGGGGGCTTCTACGAGCAGTACTTC

d_call: -
clone_size: -
j_call: TRBJ1-2
v_call: TRBV6-5
cdr3_aa: CASSYGLDSANYGYTF
cdr3_nt: TGTGCCAGCAGTTACGGACTGGACAGCGCGAACTATGGCTACACCTTC

d_call: -
clone_size: -
j_call: TRBJ2-7
v_call: TRBV6-6
cdr3_aa: CASTLERGGYEQYF
cdr3_nt: TGTGCCAGCACCCTAGAGAGAGGGGGCTACGAGCAGTACTTC

d_call: -
clone_size: -
j_call: TRBJ1-5
v_call: TRBV15
cdr3_aa: CATSLLRDSNQPQHF
cdr3_nt: TGTGCCACCAGCCTCTTGAGGGATAGCAATCAGCCCCAGCATTTT

d_call: -
clone_size: -
j_call: TRBJ1-1
v_call: TRBV2
cdr3_aa: CASSLRTEEAFF
cdr3_nt: TGTGCCAGCAGTCTCCGGACAGAAGAAGCTTTCTTT

d_call: TRBD2
clone_size: -
j_call: TRBJ2-1
v_call: TRBV7-9
cdr3_aa: CASSLVVPGGYNEQFF
cdr3_nt: TGTGCCAGCAGCTTAGTTGTCCCGGGAGGGTACAATGAGCAGTTCTTC

d_call: -
clone_size: -
j_call: TRBJ1-4
v_call: TRBV9
cdr3_aa: CASSVGLRAGEKLFF
cdr3_nt: TGTGCCAGCAGCGTAGGGTTGCGGGCGGGTGAAAAACTGTTTTTT

d_call: TRBD1
clone_size: -
j_call: TRBJ1-6
v_call: TRBV4-1
cdr3_aa: CASSQPTGRSPLHF
cdr3_nt: TGCGCCAGCAGCCAACCGACAGGGCGATCACCCCTCCACTTT

d_call: TRBD2
clone_size: few
j_call: TRBJ2-3
v_call: TRBV28
cdr3_aa: CASSSLAGNTDTQYF
cdr3_nt: TGTGCCAGCAGTTCACTAGCGGGCAACACAGATACGCAGTATTTT

d_call: -
clone_size: -
j_call: TRBJ1-4
v_call: TRBV5-6
cdr3_aa: CASSFSFHEKLFF
cdr3_nt: TGTGCCAGCAGCTTCTCCTTCCATGAAAAACTGTTTTTT

d_call: TRBD2
clone_size: few
j_call: TRBJ2-1
v_call: TRBV29-1
cdr3_aa: CSVVGPSGSLDEQFF
cdr3_nt: TGCAGCGTTGTAGGGCCTAGCGGGAGTCTGGATGAGCAGTTCTTC

d_call: TRBD1
clone_size: -
j_call: TRBJ1-5
v_call: TRBV6-5
cdr3_aa: CASSIDRANNQPQHF
cdr3_nt: TGTGCCAGCAGTATTGACAGGGCCAATAATCAGCCCCAGCATTTT

d_call: -
clone_size: -
j_call: TRBJ2-2
v_call: TRBV27
cdr3_aa: CASSLGANTGELFF
cdr3_nt: TGTGCCAGCAGTTTAGGAGCGAACACCGGGGAGCTGTTTTTT

d_call: -
clone_size: few
j_call: TRBJ1-4
v_call: TRBV25-1
cdr3_aa: CASGAGRQNEKLFF
cdr3_nt: TGTGCCAGCGGAGCGGGACGGCAAAATGAAAAACTGTTTTTT

d_call: -
clone_size: once
j_call: TRBJ2-1
v_call: TRBV19
cdr3_aa: CASSIAGNEQFF
cdr3_nt: TGTGCCAGTAGTATAGCAGGGAATGAGCAGTTCTTC

d_call: TRBD1
clone_size: -
j_call: TRBJ2-5
v_call: TRBV7-3
cdr3_aa: CASSTTGGATETQYF
cdr3_nt: TGTGCCAGCAGCACGACAGGGGGCGCAACGGAGACCCAGTACTTC

d_call: TRBD1
clone_size: -
j_call: TRBJ2-1
v_call: TRBV25-1
cdr3_aa: CASRGTGGLNEQFF
cdr3_nt: TGTGCCAGCAGAGGGACAGGGGGCCTAAATGAGCAGTTCTTC